Listed here is a single T cell receptor (beta chain). This table comes from immunoSEQ multiplex PCR, and its TCRdb copy is limited to in-frame clones, with some not included. The sample records about 86,000 clones, roughly 87% being singletons. The data originate from a study of T cell responses to AZD1222 COVID-19 vaccine. Sequencing was performed on peripheral blood, taken on day 0 of AZD1222 vaccination. The sequence was collected from an adult in good health.

CDR3 amino acids: CASSWGGYSAGRQFF. CDR3 nucleotides: TGTGCCAGCAGTTGGGGGGGATATAGCGCCGGTAGGCAGTTCTTC. This chain joins TRBV28 and TRBJ2-1; 7 nucleotides line up with TRBD2. The CDR3 totals 15 residues. The germline V gene encodes CDR1 MDHEN and CDR2 SYDVKM. J lost 12 bases, V lost 4 bases, and 15 bases had no gene match.